This section outlines one T cell receptor beta chain sequence together with its context. The antigen is not known. Assay used: immunoSEQ multiplex PCR; TCRdb lists only in-frame clones, some missing. This sample has 200,000 to 250,000 clones; roughly 87% occur once, and the top ten carry about 12%. This record comes from a study of cytomegalovirus exposure and HLA in healthy donors. Whole-study findings and limits: According to the study, roughly 160 TCR beta chains were cytomegalovirus-associated. The authors confirmed in vitro that three CMV-associated chains were specific for CMV antigens. TCR sequences were mostly rare, though some public TCRs occurred in many donors.

The material sequenced was PBMCs. This receptor was identified in a man between 18 and 35 years old in good health and CMV-seropositive.

CDR3 coding DNA: TGTGCCAGCAGTGGTTATTCAGCGGACTATGGCTACACCTTC. It translates to CASSGYSADYGYTF. The rearrangement uses TRBV2 and TRBJ1-2; D is undetermined. Germline lookup yields CDR1 SNHLY and CDR2 FYNNEI. Trimming cost V 4 bases and J 3 bases, with 12 bases left between them. The CDR3 totals 14 residues.